One and the same sample provided the 22 T cell receptor beta chains below, sequenced in a study of T cell responses to AZD1222 COVID-19 vaccine. Measured with immunoSEQ multiplex PCR; TCRdb has only the in-frame clones, and not every one. The repertoire holds more than 100,000 clones, with roughly 89% as singletons. This specimen consisted of peripheral blood, obtained on day 0 of AZD1222 vaccination. These receptors all stem from an adult in good health.

In DNA, the CDR3 is TGTGCCAGCAGTGGTCAGGGAACCGGGGAGCTGTTTTTT. Translating it yields CASSGQGTGELFF. V gene TRBV2 combines with J gene TRBJ2-2, with a tentative D call TRBD1 (5 bases). V lost 4 bases, J lost 5 bases, and 8 bases lay in between. Germline lookup yields CDR1 SNHLY and CDR2 FYNNEI. The length of the CDR3 is 13 residues.

CDR3 in amino acids: CASSFEKGAPNYGYTF. The CDR3 coding sequence is TGTGCCAGCAGTTTCGAGAAGGGGGCGCCGAACTATGGCTACACCTTC. The chain recombines TRBV28 with TRBJ1-2; 7 bases fit TRBD1. Looked up from germline, CDR1 is MDHEN and CDR2 is SYDVKM. The junction had 9 bases not matched to a gene; V was cut back by 3 bases and J by 2 bases. The CDR3 length is 16 residues.

The chain combines TRBV29-1 with TRBJ1-4, with D tentatively TRBD1 (5 bases). V was clipped by 6 bases and J by 4 bases, with 12 bases between them. The CDR3 length is 13 residues. The germline V gene has CDR1 SQVTM and CDR2 ANQGSEA. DNA of the CDR3: TGCAGCGTGGGGGGAGTCTTTAATGAAAAACTGTTTTTT. Translation: CSVGGVFNEKLFF. The full variable domain, with the rest looked up from reference TRBV29-1 and TRBJ1-4, is SAVISQKPSRDICQRGTSLTIQCQVDSQVTMMFWYRQQPGQSLTLIATANQGSEATYESGFVIDKFPISRPNLTFSTLTVSNMSPEDSSIYLCSVGGVFNEKLFFGSGTQLSVL.

Only one count was recorded for this clone. The rearrangement joins TRBV10-3 to TRBJ2-1; 14 bases match TRBD2. The germline V gene has CDR1 ENHRY and CDR2 SYGVKD. The junction had 4 bases not matched to a gene; V was cut back by 7 bases and J by 8 bases. CDR3 size: 14 residues. Written as DNA, the CDR3 is TGTGCCATCAAGCCGGGACTAGCGGGAGATGAGCAGTTCTTC. Translated, it gives CAIKPGLAGDEQFF.

This sequence joins TRBV18 and TRBJ1-1; D perhaps matches TRBD1 (5 bases). The germline gives CDR1 KGHSH, CDR2 LQKENI. Trimming removed 3 bases at V and 1 base at J, with 6 bases between. The CDR3 runs 13 residues. The DNA of the CDR3 is TGTGCCAGCTCACCTGGACAGAACACTGAAGCTTTCTTT. Translating gives CASSPGQNTEAFF.

This chain joins TRBV5-6 and TRBJ1-1; D gene uncertain. CDR1 and CDR2 from the germline V gene are SGHDT and YYEEEE. The CDR3 totals 13 residues. Trimming cost V 3 bases and J 4 bases, with 10 bases left between them. As DNA, the CDR3 is TGTGCCAGCAGCTCCGGCTCGGTCACTGAAGCTTTCTTT. It yields the protein CASSSGSVTEAFF.

The chain joins TRBV3-1 (or the pseudogene TRBV3-2) to TRBJ1-3; D is ambiguous. The ends were cut back, 5 bases at V and 0 bases at J, with 11 bases in the middle. There are 15 residues in the CDR3. CDR1 and CDR2 (germline): LGHDT, YNNKEL (reference sequence). The CDR3 loop reads CASSIGLSSGNTIYF. The CDR3 DNA sequence: TGTGCCAGCAGCATCGGACTTAGCTCTGGAAACACCATATATTTT.

V gene TRBV7-9 combines with J gene TRBJ2-1, with 10 bases that match TRBD2. CDR1 and CDR2 (germline): SEHNR, FQNEAQ (reference sequence). V lost 6 bases and J lost 9; bases outside the gene matches: 11. The CDR3 covers 15 residues. DNA for the CDR3: TGTGCCAGCAGTCGTGTCATAAGCGGGAGGGCTGAGCAGTTCTTC. Protein product: CASSRVISGRAEQFF.

The chain couples TRBV27 to TRBJ1-1, with TRBD1 matching over 9 bases. Losses at the gene ends were 5 bases for V and 0 bases for J; bases not matched to a gene: 13. The CDR3 covers 18 residues. From germline, CDR1 is MNHEY and CDR2 SMNVEV (reference sequence). In DNA form, the CDR3 reads TGTGCCAGCAGTCCGGGACAGGGTTCAATGGGGATGAACACTGAAGCTTTCTTT. It encodes CASSPGQGSMGMNTEAFF.

The chain links TRBV5-1 to TRBJ2-7; 14 bases align to TRBD2. Looked up from germline, CDR1 is SGHRS and CDR2 is YFSETQ. V lost 0 bases and J lost 5; bases outside the gene matches: 1. The CDR3 consists of 15 residues. The CDR3 spells CASSLVGLAGDEQYF. CDR3 nucleotides: TGCGCCAGCAGCTTGGTGGGACTAGCGGGAGACGAGCAGTACTTC.

V gene TRBV18 combines with J gene TRBJ2-7; 7 bases align to TRBD1. V was pared by 2 bases and J by 9 bases, with 7 bases of the junction left unmatched. Germline-derived CDR1 and CDR2 are KGHSH and LQKENI. The CDR3 spans 13 residues. CDR3 region: CASSPETGFWQYF. CDR3 bases: TGTGCCAGCTCACCAGAGACAGGGTTTTGGCAGTACTTC.

The chain couples TRBV21-1 to TRBJ1-4. TRBV21-1 is a pseudogene. The CDR3 totals 15 residues. The CDR3 DNA reads as TGTGCCAGCAGCCCGATGGGATACGGTGCGAAAAAACTGTTTTTT. This encodes CASSPMGYGAKKLFF.

The gene calls are TRBV5-6 and TRBJ1-2; D gene uncertain. The germline gives CDR1 SGHDT, CDR2 YYEEEE. This CDR3 has 16 amino acids. The V end was cut by 4 bases, the J end by 4 bases, with 20 bases between. This CDR3 is CASSPQAGLVPYGYTF. In DNA, the CDR3 is TGTGCCAGCAGCCCTCAGGCGGGTTTGGTTCCCTATGGCTACACCTTC. Full variable domain (rest looked up from reference TRBV5-6 and TRBJ1-2): DAGVTQSPTHLIKTRGQQVTLRCSPKSGHDTVSWYQQALGQGPQFIFQYYEEEERQRGNFPDRFSGHQFPNYSSELNVNALLLGDSALYLCASSPQAGLVPYGYTFGSGTRLTVV.

The chain joins TRBV5-1 to TRBJ1-2; D is uncertain. Looked up from germline, CDR1 is SGHRS and CDR2 is YFSETQ. The CDR3 contains 13 residues. Trimming left V 0 bases short and J 4 bases short, with 7 bases between. The CDR3, as DNA: TGCGCCAGCAGCTTGGGGGAAAGCTATGGCTACACCTTC. Amino acid sequence: CASSLGESYGYTF.

The V and J genes are TRBV11-2 and TRBJ1-1; maybe TRBD1 (5 bases). Germline assignment: CDR1 SGHAT and CDR2 FQNNGV. Deletions cut 6 bases from V and 5 bases from J, with 13 bases between. The CDR3 extends over 13 amino acids. The CDR3 region is CASSGGIGTEAFF. Written as DNA, the CDR3 is TGTGCCAGCAGTGGGGGTATTGGAACTGAAGCTTTCTTT.

The chain recombines TRBV18 with TRBJ1-2, with a tentative D call TRBD1 (6 bases). Trimming cost V 6 bases and J 0 bases, with 11 bases left between them. Germline CDR1 and CDR2: KGHSH and LQKENI. The CDR3 totals 14 residues. The CDR3, as DNA: TGTGCCAGCTCCCCAGGGGCGCCTAACTATGGCTACACCTTC. Amino acid sequence: CASSPGAPNYGYTF.

This sequence joins TRBV15 and TRBJ2-6, with 7 bases fitting TRBD2. The CDR3 runs to 16 residues. J gave up 3 bases and V 3 bases, and 5 bases lay outside the gene matches. Germline assignment: CDR1 LNHNV and CDR2 YYDKDF (reference sequence). The CDR3 reads CATSRGRGGGANVLTF. The CDR3 coding sequence is TGTGCCACCAGCAGGGGGAGGGGAGGTGGGGCCAACGTCCTGACTTTC.

The rearrangement joins TRBV14 to TRBJ1-1; maybe TRBD1 (5 bases). Germline CDR1 and CDR2: SGHDN and FVKESK. V was cut by 2 bases and J by 2 bases, with 12 bases left in between. The CDR3 loop spans 15 amino acids. CDR3 sequence reads: CASSQKTDRNTEAFF. The CDR3 coding sequence is TGTGCCAGCAGCCAAAAGACCGACAGAAACACTGAAGCTTTCTTT.

This sequence joins TRBV23-1 and TRBJ2-1, with a weak D call TRBD1 (5 bases). TRBV23-1 falls under the ORF class, with uncertain function. This CDR3 is 19 amino acids long. The V end was cut by 0 bases, the J end by 9 bases, with 27 bases between. In nucleotides, the CDR3 is TGCGCCAGCAGTCAATCCCGGCAGGGCCGATGGGTAGACAAAGGTGAGCAGTTCTTC. It translates to CASSQSRQGRWVDKGEQFF.

The chain is built from TRBV2 and TRBJ2-2; 10 nucleotides match TRBD2. The V segment lost 5 bases and the J segment 1 base; nucleotides outside the gene matches: 1. This CDR3 comprises 15 residues. Germline lookup yields CDR1 SNHLY and CDR2 FYNNEI. The CDR3, as DNA: TGTGCCAGCAGTTGGACTAGCGGGAACACCGGGGAGCTGTTTTTT. The encoded protein is CASSWTSGNTGELFF.

The rearrangement uses TRBV5-4 and TRBJ2-1, with TRBD1 matching 10 bases. Per germline, CDR1 SGHNT and CDR2 YYREEE (reference sequence). Unmatched junction bases numbered 6, after V lost 3 bases and J lost 9 bases. CDR3 length: 14 residues. The CDR3 here is CASSSRQGAGEQFF. The CDR3 nucleotides read TGTGCCAGCAGCTCCCGACAGGGGGCCGGTGAGCAGTTCTTC.

The table lists this clone with a count of one. The V gene is TRBV9, the J gene TRBJ2-1; no firm D call. The V end was cut by 0 bases, the J end by 5 bases, with 3 bases between. CDR1 and CDR2 (germline): SGDLS, YYNGEE. The CDR3 runs 12 residues. Written as DNA, the CDR3 is TGTGCCAGCAGCGTAGACAACAATGAGCAGTTCTTC. Translation gives CASSVDNNEQFF.